A single sample gave rise to the 25 T cell receptor beta chains below, sequenced in a study of response to subunit inactivated influenza vaccine (dated by TCRdb to 2017 to 2018). The sample's time point label is to be understood as: approximately 40 days after influenza vaccine administration. Library preparation used RT-PCR. TCRdb names Illumina HiSeq 2500 as the instrument used. TCRdb cleaned the public reads at Q25 with fastp, built clones with MiXCR and kept in-frame beta chains. When rows share a CDR3 protein, they turn into one entry using the most common DNA and genes. The sample table shows around 480,000 distinct CDR3 sequences, and roughly 9.8% are seen once. The ten largest clones take up approximately 12% of the sample. The material was PBMCs from blood, obtained more than 35 days after vaccination. Every receptor here comes from a man aged 50-60 years who received an inactivated influenza vaccine. Donor details come from another sample of the same person, matched by shared clones.

With respect to this clonotype: A much larger clone is a single base away; this may be a read error. This chain links TRBV4-1 with TRBJ2-2; 9 nucleotides line up with TRBD1. The germline V gene encodes CDR1 MGHRA and CDR2 YSYEKL. J was trimmed by 4 bases and V by 4 bases; bases with no gene match: 1. This CDR3 region has 14 residues. The DNA for the CDR3 is TGCGCCAGCAGCCCGACAGGGGGCACCGGGGAGCTGTTTTTT. It yields the protein CASSPTGGTGELFF.

The chain couples TRBV5-1 to TRBJ2-5; 10 nucleotides match TRBD1. The CDR3 has 14 amino acids. The junction had 3 bases not matched to a gene; V was cut back by 4 bases and J by 3 bases. Germline lookup yields CDR1 SGHRS and CDR2 YFSETQ. CDR3 loop: CASSGGTGEETQYF. The CDR3, as DNA: TGCGCCAGCAGCGGGGGGACAGGGGAAGAGACCCAGTACTTC.

In DNA, the CDR3 is TGTGCCAGCAGCCAAGGGACACTGACTCAAGAGACCCAGTACTTC. Translated, it gives CASSQGTLTQETQYF. The chain combines TRBV3-1 with TRBJ2-5, with D possibly being TRBD1 (5 bases). The CDR3 is 15 amino acids. Trimming cost V 1 base and J 2 bases, with 11 bases left between them. Germline V gene sequence: CDR1 LGHDT, CDR2 YNNKEL (reference sequence).

The chain combines TRBV29-1 with TRBJ2-7; 9 nucleotides match TRBD1. Germline loops: CDR1 SQVTM, CDR2 ANQGSEA. The CDR3 length is 12 residues. The V segment lost 6 bases and the J segment 2 bases; nucleotides outside the gene matches: 2. The CDR3 DNA reads TGCAGCGTGGGGACAGGGACCTACGAGCAGTACTTC. This sequence encodes CSVGTGTYEQYF.

The J gene is TRBJ2-3, the V gene TRBV15; the match to TRBD2 covers 14 bases. This CDR3 is 20 amino acids long. Germline V gene data show CDR1 as LNHNV and CDR2 as YYDKDF (reference sequence). V shed 0 bases, J shed 4 bases, and the junction held 12 bases outside the gene matches. The CDR3 DNA sequence: TGTGCCACCAGCAGAGAAACCGGGACTAGCGGGAGAGGGAACGCAGATACGCAGTATTTT. This encodes CATSRETGTSGRGNADTQYF.

J is TRBJ2-5 and V is TRBV7-8, with a tentative D call TRBD2 (5 bases). The germline CDR1 and CDR2 sequences are SGHVS and FQNEAQ. The CDR3 length is 16 residues. V gave up 7 bases and J gave up 4 bases, with 22 bases separating them. The CDR3 reads CASIPERVVRRETQYF. The CDR3, as DNA: TGTGCCAGCATCCCAGAGAGGGTCGTCAGGAGAGAGACCCAGTACTTC.

This clonotype was counted only a few times. The CDR3 sequence: CASMVARGVYGYTF. The CDR3, as DNA: TGTGCCAGCATGGTTGCCAGGGGCGTGTATGGCTACACCTTC. The V call is TRBV28, the J call TRBJ1-2; D is perhaps TRBD1 (6 bases). This CDR3 is 14 amino acids long. With 7 bases removed from V and 5 bases from J, the gap between germline ends came to 17 bases. CDR1 and CDR2 (germline): MDHEN, SYDVKM.

The gene calls are TRBV28 and TRBJ2-1; TRBD2 matches at 7 bases. Germline V gene data show CDR1 as MDHEN and CDR2 as SYDVKM. The CDR3 consists of 17 residues. V trimming: 3 bases; J trimming: 5 bases; junction bases outside the gene matches: 13. CDR3 loop: CASSFPTGGGPNNEQFF. The CDR3 DNA reads as TGTGCCAGCAGTTTTCCCACGGGGGGAGGGCCGAACAATGAGCAGTTCTTC.

This clonotype was seen only a few times. This chain links TRBV29-1 with TRBJ2-3, with 9 bases matching TRBD1. Germline V lookup: CDR1 SQVTM, CDR2 ANQGSEA. Trimming took 6 bases from V and 6 from J; bases not matched to a gene: 10. The CDR3 is 14 amino acids. The CDR3 DNA reads as TGCAGCGTGGGTACAGGGGGCGTGGGTGATACGCAGTATTTT. It encodes CSVGTGGVGDTQYF.

The chain couples TRBV6-2 or TRBV6-3 to TRBJ2-5; D unresolved. V was trimmed by 0 bases and J by 2 bases, leaving 10 bases between them. Germline V gene sequence: CDR1 MNHEY, CDR2 SVGEGT. The CDR3 is 15 amino acids. CDR3 protein: CASSYSLTDQETQYF. The CDR3 DNA follows: TGTGCCAGCAGTTACTCGTTAACAGATCAAGAGACCCAGTACTTC.

This clonotype was detected a few times. The rearrangement links TRBV28 to TRBJ2-7, with unresolved D. CDR1 is MDHEN and CDR2 is SYDVKM in the germline V gene. V was shortened by 3 bases and J by 3 bases, with 6 bases between the two germline ends. The CDR3 sequence is 12 residues long. The DNA for the CDR3 is TGTGCCAGCAGTTTTGGATACTACGAGCAGTACTTC. Residues: CASSFGYYEQYF.

This clonotype has a count of ten or more. The J gene is TRBJ1-5, the V gene TRBV20-1; a possible D gene is TRBD1 (6 bases). The ends were cut back, 6 bases at V and 4 bases at J, with 19 bases in the middle. Germline loops: CDR1 DFQATT, CDR2 SNEGSKA (reference sequence). The CDR3 runs 15 residues. The CDR3, as DNA: TGCAGTGCGCCAACCCCCGGGACATTGAATCAGCCCCAGCATTTT. It translates to CSAPTPGTLNQPQHF.

This sequence joins TRBV24-1 and TRBJ2-1; 10 positions match TRBD2. Unmatched junction bases numbered 3, after V lost 4 bases and J lost 1 base. Germline lookup yields CDR1 KGHDR and CDR2 SFDVKD. This CDR3 has 16 residues. The CDR3 DNA sequence: TGTGCCACCAGTGAACTAGCGGGGCTATCCTACAATGAGCAGTTCTTC. Translating it yields CATSELAGLSYNEQFF.

This clonotype was recorded at least ten times. The rearrangement uses TRBV5-5 and TRBJ1-1; D may be TRBD1 (5 bases). Germline loops: CDR1 SGHKS, CDR2 YYEKEE (reference sequence). V was pared by 2 bases and J by 1 base, with 12 bases between. The CDR3 sequence is 15 residues long. CDR3 protein: CASSFSDSPNTEAFF. The CDR3 region has the DNA TGTGCCAGCAGCTTCTCCGACAGCCCGAACACTGAAGCTTTCTTT.

At least ten counts were recorded for this clonotype. The chain uses TRBV20-1 and TRBJ1-2, with a tentative D call TRBD1 (5 bases). There are 14 residues in the CDR3. V gave up 6 bases and J gave up 4 bases, with 18 bases separating them. Germline lookup yields CDR1 DFQATT and CDR2 SNEGSKA (reference sequence). This CDR3 reads CSASRGAASYGYTF. DNA for the CDR3: TGCAGTGCCTCCAGAGGGGCGGCTTCCTATGGCTACACCTTC.

The CDR3 reads CASSLGAHLGAKNIQYF. The CDR3 bases are TGCGCCAGCAGCTTGGGGGCCCACCTAGGAGCCAAAAACATTCAGTACTTC. This chain links TRBV5-1 with TRBJ2-4; D unresolved. The germline V gene has CDR1 SGHRS and CDR2 YFSETQ. The CDR3 loop spans 17 amino acids. Trimming pared 0 bases from V and 0 bases from J, leaving 13 bases between.

This clonotype was seen a handful of times. This chain links TRBV7-9 with TRBJ2-1; 9 bases fit TRBD2. This CDR3 is built from 16 residues. Germline CDR1 SEHNR, CDR2 FQNEAQ (reference sequence). Germline trimming cut 1 base from V and 6 bases from J; bases unmatched to any gene: 7. The CDR3 DNA is TGTGCCAGCAGCTTAGTGGGCCTAGCGGGACTCAATGAGCAGTTCTTC. It specifies CASSLVGLAGLNEQFF.

In its sample, this clonotype was seen many times. This chain joins TRBV20-1 and TRBJ2-3; possible D gene TRBD2, 7 bases. The CDR3 sequence is 14 residues long. Trimming pared 5 bases from V and 0 bases from J, leaving 12 bases between. Germline-derived CDR1 and CDR2 are DFQATT and SNEGSKA (reference sequence). The CDR3 sequence is CSAPGGYSTDTQYF. CDR3 DNA sequence: TGCAGTGCTCCGGGGGGCTACAGCACAGATACGCAGTATTTT.

Concerning this clonotype itself: In this CDR3 the conserved last residue, phenylalanine or tryptophan, is missing, so a read error is likely. CDR3 loop: CASSNALGNTEAFL. The CDR3 DNA reads TGTGCCAGCAGCAACGCCCTTGGGAACACTGAAGCTTTCCTT. The V gene is TRBV7-9, the J gene TRBJ1-1; D gene unclear. This CDR3 spans 14 amino acids. The V end lost 5 bases, the J end lost 1 base, and 11 bases lay between the germline ends. Germline loops: CDR1 SEHNR, CDR2 FQNEAQ (reference sequence).

The V call is TRBV5-1, the J call TRBJ1-5; D gene unclear. CDR3 size: 13 residues. Trimming stripped 3 bases from V and 5 bases from J, with 9 bases between. Germline CDR1 SGHRS, CDR2 YFSETQ. The CDR3 coding sequence is TGCGCCAGCAGCTACCAGCCCCATCAGCCCCAGCATTTT. This gives the protein CASSYQPHQPQHF. Full variable domain (rest looked up from reference TRBV5-1 and TRBJ1-5): KAGVTQTPRYLIKTRGQQVTLSCSPISGHRSVSWYQQTPGQGLQFLFEYFSETQRNKGNFPGRFSGRQFSNSRSEMNVSTLELGDSALYLCASSYQPHQPQHFGDGTRLSIL.

In its sample, this clonotype was seen many times. The rearrangement uses TRBV20-1 and TRBJ2-7; TRBD2 matches at 7 bases. The CDR3 runs to 15 residues. CDR1 is DFQATT, CDR2 SNEGSKA, per germline (reference sequence). V shed 1 base, J shed 2 bases, and the junction held 8 bases outside the gene matches. The CDR3: CSARVGGAPTYEQYF. The CDR3 region has the DNA TGCAGTGCTAGAGTGGGAGGGGCCCCAACCTACGAGCAGTACTTC.

The chain links TRBV10-3 to TRBJ2-3, with a weak D call TRBD2 (5 bases). Per germline, CDR1 ENHRY and CDR2 SYGVKD. V gave up 7 bases and J gave up 4 bases, with 6 bases separating them. The CDR3 contains 11 residues. In DNA form, the CDR3 reads TGTGCCATCAAGGAGGCAGATACGCAGTATTTT. This sequence encodes CAIKEADTQYF.

The CDR3 reads CASSLGFLSSYNEQFF. In DNA, the CDR3 is TGTGCCAGCAGCTTAGGGTTCCTAAGTTCCTACAATGAGCAGTTCTTC. The chain joins TRBV7-9 to TRBJ2-1; no definite D call. Germline V gives CDR1 SEHNR, CDR2 FQNEAQ (reference sequence). Trimming shortened V by 1 base and J by 1 base, and 11 bases separated the two germline ends. CDR3 length: 16 amino acids.

V is TRBV7-2 and J is TRBJ1-2; D possibly corresponds to TRBD1 (5 bases). The V gene's germline CDR1 is SGHTA and CDR2 FQGNSA. This CDR3 is 17 amino acids long. Trimming left V 5 bases short and J 4 bases short, with 23 bases between. This CDR3 is CASSPRPDSRGFYGYTF. The CDR3 DNA sequence: TGTGCCAGCAGCCCCAGACCCGACAGCCGAGGATTCTATGGCTACACCTTC. The entire variable domain, with the rest obtained from reference TRBV7-2 and TRBJ1-2, is as follows: GAGVSQSPSNKVTEKGKDVELRCDPISGHTALYWYRQSLGQGLEFLIYFQGNSAPDKSGLPSDRFSAERTGGSVSTLTIQRTQQEDSAVYLCASSPRPDSRGFYGYTFGSGTRLTVV.

A few counts support this clonotype. V usage is TRBV7-2 and J usage is TRBJ2-5; D possibly corresponds to TRBD1 (6 bases). Germline lookup yields CDR1 SGHTA and CDR2 FQGNSA. V was trimmed by 1 base and J by 0 bases, leaving 12 bases between them. CDR3 length: 16 residues. The chain's CDR3 is CASSLVWDTDQETQYF. The CDR3 DNA reads TGTGCCAGCAGCTTAGTCTGGGACACGGACCAAGAGACCCAGTACTTC.